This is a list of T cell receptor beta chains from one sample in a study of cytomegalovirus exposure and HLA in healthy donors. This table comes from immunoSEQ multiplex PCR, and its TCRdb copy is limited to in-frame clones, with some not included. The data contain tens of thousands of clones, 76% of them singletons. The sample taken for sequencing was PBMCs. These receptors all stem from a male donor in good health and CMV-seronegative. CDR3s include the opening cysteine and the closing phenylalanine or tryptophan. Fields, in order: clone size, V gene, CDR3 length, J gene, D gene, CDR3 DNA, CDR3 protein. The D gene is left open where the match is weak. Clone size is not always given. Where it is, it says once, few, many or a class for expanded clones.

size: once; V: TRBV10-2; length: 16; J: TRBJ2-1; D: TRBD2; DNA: TGCGCCAGCAGTGACGCGACTAGCGGGAGGATCGATGAGCAGTTCTTC; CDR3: CASSDATSGRIDEQFF
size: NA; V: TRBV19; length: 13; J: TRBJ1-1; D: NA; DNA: TGTGCCAGTAGTCCCAGGAGGGGCACTGAAGCTTTCTTT; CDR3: CASSPRRGTEAFF
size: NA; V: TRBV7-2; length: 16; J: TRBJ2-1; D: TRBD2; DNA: TGTGCCAGCAGGAAGAGAGAAGCGGGAGGGCGGGGTGAGCAGTTCTTC; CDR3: CASRKREAGGRGEQFF
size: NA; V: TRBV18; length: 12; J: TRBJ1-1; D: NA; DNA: TGTGCCAGCTCACCAGGGAGCACTGAAGCTTTCTTT; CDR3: CASSPGSTEAFF
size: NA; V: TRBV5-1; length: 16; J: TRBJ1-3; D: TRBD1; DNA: TGCGCCAGCAGCTTCAAAGGACAGGACTCTGGAAACACCATATATTTT; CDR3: CASSFKGQDSGNTIYF
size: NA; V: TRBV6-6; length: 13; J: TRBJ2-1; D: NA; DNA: TGTGCCAGCAGTTACACAGGGTCCCATGAGCAGTTCTTC; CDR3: CASSYTGSHEQFF
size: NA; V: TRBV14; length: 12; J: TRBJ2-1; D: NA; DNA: TGTGCCAGCAGCCCCACTACTTCTGAGCAGTTCTTC; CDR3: CASSPTTSEQFF
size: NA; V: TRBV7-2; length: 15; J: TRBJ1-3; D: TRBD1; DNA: TGTGCCAGCAGTTTTCAGGGGGCTGCTGGAAACACCATATATTTT; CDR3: CASSFQGAAGNTIYF
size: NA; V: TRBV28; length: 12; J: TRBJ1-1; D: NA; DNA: TGTGCCAGCACCTCCCGAGCCGGGGGAGCTTTCTTT; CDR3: CASTSRAGGAFF
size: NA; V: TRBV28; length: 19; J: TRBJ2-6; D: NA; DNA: TGTGCCAGCAGTACCAACAGATTCAACGAACCATCCGGGGCCAACGTCCTGACTTTC; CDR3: CASSTNRFNEPSGANVLTF
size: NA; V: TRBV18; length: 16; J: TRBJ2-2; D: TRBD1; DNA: TGTGCCAGCTCGCAAGGGGGCGCGACGAACACCGGGGAGCTGTTTTTT; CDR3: CASSQGGATNTGELFF
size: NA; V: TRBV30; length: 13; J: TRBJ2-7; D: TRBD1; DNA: TGTGCCTGGGGAGGGGACAGGCGCCGCTGGCAGTACTTC; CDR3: CAWGGDRRRWQYF
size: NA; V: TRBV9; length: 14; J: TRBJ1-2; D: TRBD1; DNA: TGTGCCAGCAGCGTGGGGGGACAGGGGGGAGGCTACACCTTC; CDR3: CASSVGGQGGGYTF
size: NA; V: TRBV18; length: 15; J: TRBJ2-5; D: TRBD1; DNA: TGTGCCAGCTCACCGGGTGGACAGGTCCAAGAGACCCAGTACTTC; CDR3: CASSPGGQVQETQYF
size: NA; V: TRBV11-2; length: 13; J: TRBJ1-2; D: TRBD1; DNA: TGTGCCAGCAGCTCGACAGGGGTCTATGGCTACACCTTC; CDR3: CASSSTGVYGYTF
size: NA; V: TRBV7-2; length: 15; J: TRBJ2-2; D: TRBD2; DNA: TGTGCCAGCAGCCGCACTGGCGGGGGGACCGGGGAGCTGTTTTTT; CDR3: CASSRTGGGTGELFF
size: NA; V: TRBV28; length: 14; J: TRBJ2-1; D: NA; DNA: TGTGCCAGCAGGCTTCCTCCTAACTACAATGAGCAGTTCTTC; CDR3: CASRLPPNYNEQFF
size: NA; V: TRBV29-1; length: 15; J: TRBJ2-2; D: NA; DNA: TGCAGCGTCCTCGGGGGACGGGTGAACACCGGGGAGCTGTTTTTT; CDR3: CSVLGGRVNTGELFF
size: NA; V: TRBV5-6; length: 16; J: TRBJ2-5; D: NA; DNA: TGTGCCAGCAGCTTGGCCGGGTCGGGACACGAAGAGACCCAGTACTTC; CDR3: CASSLAGSGHEETQYF
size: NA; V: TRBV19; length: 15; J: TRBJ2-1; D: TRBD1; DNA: TGTGCCAGTAGTTTCCGGGACAGAATGTACAATGAGCAGTTCTTC; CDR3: CASSFRDRMYNEQFF
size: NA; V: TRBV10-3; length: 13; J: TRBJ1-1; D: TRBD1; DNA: TGTGCCATCAGTGAGCAGGGGGCCACTGAAGCTTTCTTT; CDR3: CAISEQGATEAFF
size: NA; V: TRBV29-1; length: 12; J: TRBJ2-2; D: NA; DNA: TGCAGCGTTGCGGTCGGCACCGGGGAGCTGTTTTTT; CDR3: CSVAVGTGELFF
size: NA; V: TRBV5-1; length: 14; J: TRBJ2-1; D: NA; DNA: TGCGCCAGCAGCTTCGGGTACTCCTACAATGAGCAGTTCTTC; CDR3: CASSFGYSYNEQFF
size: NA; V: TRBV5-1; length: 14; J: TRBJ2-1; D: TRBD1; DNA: TGCGCCAGCAGCTCGGGACAGGGCGCCAATGAGCAGTTCTTC; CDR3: CASSSGQGANEQFF
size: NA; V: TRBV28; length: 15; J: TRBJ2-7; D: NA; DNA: TGTGCCAGCAGTTTAGGGCAGATAAGCTCCTACGAGCAGTACTTC; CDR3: CASSLGQISSYEQYF
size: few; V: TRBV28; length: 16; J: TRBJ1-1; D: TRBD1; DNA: TGTGCCAGCAGTTTAGGGGCAGGGGGCGCGAGAACTGAAGCTTTCTTT; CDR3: CASSLGAGGARTEAFF
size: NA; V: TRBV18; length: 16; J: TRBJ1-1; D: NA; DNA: TGTGCCAGCTCCCCCCGGAGTTACCTTCCCTTCTTAGGAGCTTTCTTT; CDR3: CASSPRSYLPFLGAFF
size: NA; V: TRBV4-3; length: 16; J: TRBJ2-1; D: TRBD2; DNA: TGCGCCAGCAGCCAAAATTTGGCGGGGGGACGAGATGAGCAGTTCTTC; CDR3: CASSQNLAGGRDEQFF
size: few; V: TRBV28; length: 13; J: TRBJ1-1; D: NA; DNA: TGTGCCAGCAGTTTCGGGGGTCCTCCTGAAGCTTTCTTT; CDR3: CASSFGGPPEAFF
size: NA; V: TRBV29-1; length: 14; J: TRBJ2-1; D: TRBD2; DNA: TGCAGCGTTGACCTAGCGGGAGGTGGCAATGAGCAGTTCTTC; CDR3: CSVDLAGGGNEQFF
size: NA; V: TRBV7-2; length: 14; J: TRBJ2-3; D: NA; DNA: TGTGCCAGCAGCTTATCCAGGGAAGGAGATACGCAGTATTTT; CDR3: CASSLSREGDTQYF
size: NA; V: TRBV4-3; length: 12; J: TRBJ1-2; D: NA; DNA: TGCGCCAGCAGCGAACGAGGGAGGGGCTACACCTTC; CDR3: CASSERGRGYTF
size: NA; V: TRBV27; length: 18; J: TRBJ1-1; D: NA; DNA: TGTGCCAGCAGTTTTTCGTTTGTCTCGGACAGTGGGAACACTGAAGCTTTCTTT; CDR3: CASSFSFVSDSGNTEAFF
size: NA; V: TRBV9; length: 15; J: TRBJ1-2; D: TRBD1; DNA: TGTGCCAGCAGCGTAGTGGAAAGGACAGGGTTGGGCTACACCTTC; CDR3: CASSVVERTGLGYTF
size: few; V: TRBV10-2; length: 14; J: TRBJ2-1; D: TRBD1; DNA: TGCGCCAGCAGGTCCGGGACAGGTTACAATGAGCAGTTCTTC; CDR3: CASRSGTGYNEQFF
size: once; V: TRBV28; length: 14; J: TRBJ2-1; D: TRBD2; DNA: TGTGCCAGCAGTTTAATAGCGGGAGCAGGCGAGCAGTTCTTC; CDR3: CASSLIAGAGEQFF
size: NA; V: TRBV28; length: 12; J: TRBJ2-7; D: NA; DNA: TGTGCCAGCAGTGCAGGGGCCTACGAGCAGTACTTC; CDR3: CASSAGAYEQYF
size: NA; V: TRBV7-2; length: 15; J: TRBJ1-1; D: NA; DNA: TGTGCCAGCAGCCCGGACAGACAGATGAACACTGAAGCTTTCTTT; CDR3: CASSPDRQMNTEAFF
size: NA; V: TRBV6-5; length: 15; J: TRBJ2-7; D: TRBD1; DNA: TGTGCCAGCAGTTACTCGATCACTCCCGGGACAGGGGTTTTCTTC; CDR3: CASSYSITPGTGVFF
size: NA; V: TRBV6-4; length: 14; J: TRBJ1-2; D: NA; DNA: TGTGCCAGCAGTCCCACAGGTGACAACTATGGCTACACCTTC; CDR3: CASSPTGDNYGYTF
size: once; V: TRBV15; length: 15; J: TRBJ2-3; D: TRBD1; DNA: TGTGCCACCAGCAGTCGGACAGGGCAGTGGGATACGCAGTATTTT; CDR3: CATSSRTGQWDTQYF
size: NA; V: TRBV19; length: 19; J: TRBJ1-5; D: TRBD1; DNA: TGTGCCAGTAGTACCCACGACAGGGTCCGGCAATCTCGCAATCAGCCCCAGCATTTT; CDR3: CASSTHDRVRQSRNQPQHF
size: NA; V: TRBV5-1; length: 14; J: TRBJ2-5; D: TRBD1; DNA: TGCGCCAGCAGCATGGGACAGGGAGAAGAGACCCAGTACTTC; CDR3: CASSMGQGEETQYF
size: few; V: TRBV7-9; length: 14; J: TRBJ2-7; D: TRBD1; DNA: TGTGCCAGCAGCCAGGGACAGGTTCCCTACGAGCAGTACTTC; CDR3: CASSQGQVPYEQYF
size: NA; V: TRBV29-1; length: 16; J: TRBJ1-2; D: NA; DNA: TGCAGCGTGCGTCGACAGGAGGTGGCTACGGGCTATGGCTACACCTTC; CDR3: CSVRRQEVATGYGYTF
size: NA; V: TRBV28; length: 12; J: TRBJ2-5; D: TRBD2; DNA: TGTGCCAGCCTTAGCGGGAAGGAGACCCAGTACTTC; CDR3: CASLSGKETQYF
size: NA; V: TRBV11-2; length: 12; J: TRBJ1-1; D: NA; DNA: TGTGCCAGCAGCCTCAGGGGATTTGAAGCTTTCTTT; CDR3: CASSLRGFEAFF
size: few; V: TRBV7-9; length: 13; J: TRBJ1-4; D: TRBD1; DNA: TGTGCCAGCAGTCCCGGGACAGGGAGAGAACTGTTTTTT; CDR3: CASSPGTGRELFF
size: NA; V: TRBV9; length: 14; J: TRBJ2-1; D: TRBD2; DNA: TGTGCCAGCGAAGGCGGGGGGGTAAGGGGTGAGCAGTTCTTC; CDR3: CASEGGGVRGEQFF
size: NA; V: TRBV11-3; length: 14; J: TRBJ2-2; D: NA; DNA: TGTGCCAGCAGCGCCCGGGTGGGCACCGGGGAGCTGTTTTTT; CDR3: CASSARVGTGELFF
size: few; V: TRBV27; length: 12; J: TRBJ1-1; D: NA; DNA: TGTGCCAGCAGTTTAATAGGCGGAACCGCTTTCTTT; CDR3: CASSLIGGTAFF
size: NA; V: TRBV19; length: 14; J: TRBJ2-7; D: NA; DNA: TGTGCCAGTAGTCCGACAGGACTCTCCTACGAGCAGTACTTC; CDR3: CASSPTGLSYEQYF
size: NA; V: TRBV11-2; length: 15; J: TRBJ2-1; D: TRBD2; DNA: TGTGCCAGCAGCTTCTCAGGCGGGAGTTCCGATGAGCAGTTCTTC; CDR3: CASSFSGGSSDEQFF
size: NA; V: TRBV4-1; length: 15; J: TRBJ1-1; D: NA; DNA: TGCGCCAGCAGCCAAGAGGGATCAGGGGATCTTGAAGCTTTCTTT; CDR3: CASSQEGSGDLEAFF
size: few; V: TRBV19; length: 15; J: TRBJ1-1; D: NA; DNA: TGTGCCAGTAGTATGGAAGAGCGGGTGAACACTGAAGCTTTCTTT; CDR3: CASSMEERVNTEAFF
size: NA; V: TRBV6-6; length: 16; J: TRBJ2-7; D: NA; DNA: TGTGCCAGCAGTCACCGACCCGCCGGGGGTAGCCACGAGCAGTACTTC; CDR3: CASSHRPAGGSHEQYF
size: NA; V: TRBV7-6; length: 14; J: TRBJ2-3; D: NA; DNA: TGTGCCAGCAGCCCTACCTATAGCACAGATACGCAGTATTTT; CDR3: CASSPTYSTDTQYF
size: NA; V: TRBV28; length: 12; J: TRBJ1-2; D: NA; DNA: TGTGCCAGCAGTTTATGGTTAGCCGGCTACACCTTC; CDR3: CASSLWLAGYTF
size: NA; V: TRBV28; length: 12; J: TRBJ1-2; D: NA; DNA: TGTGCCAGCACTACAGCTAACTATGGCTACACCTTC; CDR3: CASTTANYGYTF